The next 3 T cell receptor beta chains were all read from a single sample in a study of blood T cell repertoires in COVID-19. The repertoire was sequenced with immunoSEQ multiplex PCR; TCRdb's copy has only in-frame clones and lacks some. The table shows around 250,000 clones, with over 80% occurring only once. Source material: peripheral blood. These receptors originate from a woman in her seventies with COVID-19, enrolled during active disease.

V is TRBV28 and J is TRBJ2-7; 10 bases agree with TRBD2. The V and J ends lost 6 bases and 4 bases, in that order; junction bases with no gene match: 15. Germline V gene lookup returns CDR1 MDHEN and CDR2 SYDVKM. This CDR3 spans 17 amino acids. CDR3 nucleotide sequence: TGTGCCAGCAGCCCGGTTGAGGCTAGCGGGAGTCCATACGAGCAGTACTTC. Translating it yields CASSPVEASGSPYEQYF.

V gene TRBV12-5 combines with J gene TRBJ1-1; 8 bases line up with TRBD1. The V gene end was trimmed by 7 bases and the J gene end by 5 bases; junction bases not matched to a gene: 12. Germline assignment: CDR1 LGHNT and CDR2 FRNRAP. The CDR3 runs to 15 residues. The CDR3 bases are TGTGCTAGTGTCCAGGGGACAGGTGGATGGACTGAAGCTTTCTTT. Amino acids: CASVQGTGGWTEAFF. Variable domain in full (rest from reference TRBV12-5 and TRBJ1-1): DARVTQTPRHKVTEMGQEVTMRCQPILGHNTVFWYRQTMMQGLELLAYFRNRAPLDDSGMPKDRFSAEMPDATLATLKIQPSEPRDSAVYFCASVQGTGGWTEAFFGQGTRLTVV.

The table lists this clone with a few counts. The chain carries TRBV4-1 and TRBJ2-6, with a weak D call TRBD2 (5 bases). The V end lost 3 bases, the J end lost 3 bases, and 15 bases lay between the germline ends. The CDR3 runs to 17 residues. CDR1 MGHRA and CDR2 YSYEKL come from the germline V gene. In DNA form, the CDR3 reads TGCGCCAGCAGCCAGGCCGGACGGGGTGGTGGGGCCAACGTCCTGACTTTC. Residues: CASSQAGRGGGANVLTF.